This is a list of T cell receptor beta chains from one sample in a study of OX40 agonist ivuxolimab in advanced cancers. Profiling relied on immunoSEQ multiplex PCR, and the TCRdb table lists in-frame clones only, not all of them. The data hold about 110,000 clones, with about 92% observed a single time. Source: CD4+ or CD8+ T cells sorted from blood, taken in a trial of the OX40 agonist ivuxolimab. Receptors originate from an adult with an advanced solid tumor such as melanoma, head and neck, liver or kidney cancer. CDR3s include the opening cysteine and the closing phenylalanine or tryptophan. A D gene is named only where the DNA matches it firmly. Not every row has a clone size; where given, it reads once, few, many or a size class.

TRBJ2-1	TRBV28	.	once	CASSLFRPETRSGFYEQFF	TGTGCCAGCAGTTTATTCCGCCCCGAGACTAGAAGTGGTTTTTATGAGCAGTTCTTC
TRBJ2-7	TRBV18	.	few	CASSPRAGASYEQYF	TGTGCCAGCTCACCACGGGCGGGGGCCTCCTACGAGCAGTACTTC
TRBJ1-1	TRBV5-6	.	few	CASSSRYTEAFF	TGTGCCAGCAGCTCCAGGTATACTGAAGCTTTCTTT
TRBJ2-3	TRBV7-3	TRBD2	once	CASSFSGRGTDTQYF	TGTGCCAGCAGCTTTAGCGGGAGGGGCACAGATACGCAGTATTTT
TRBJ2-5	TRBV28	.	.	CASSSPSRSALGETQYF	TGTGCCAGCAGCTCTCCTTCCCGGAGTGCCCTGGGAGAGACCCAGTACTTC
TRBJ2-3	TRBV28	TRBD1	.	CASSNAQTGLTDTQYF	TGTGCCAGCAGTAACGCTCAGACAGGGCTTACAGATACGCAGTATTTT
TRBJ2-2	TRBV9	.	.	CASSVGTSLGGELFF	TGTGCCAGCAGCGTAGGGACCAGCTTGGGCGGGGAGCTGTTTTTT
TRBJ1-4	TRBV30	.	few	CAWSSSGGYVKLFF	TGTGCCTGGAGTTCGTCGGGAGGATACGTAAAACTGTTTTTT
TRBJ2-5	TRBV10-3	.	.	CAISGGNRGYQETQYF	TGTGCCATCAGTGGAGGCAACAGAGGGTACCAAGAGACCCAGTACTTC
TRBJ2-7	TRBV5-1	.	.	CASSLVGSSYEQYF	TGCGCCAGCAGCTTGGTTGGGAGCTCCTACGAGCAGTACTTC
TRBJ1-1	TRBV11-2	TRBD1	.	CASSLDTGEEAFF	TGTGCCAGCAGCTTAGATACAGGGGAAGAAGCTTTCTTT
TRBJ1-6	TRBV4-1	TRBD1	.	CASSQDRGRWDRAISYNSPLHF	TGCGCCAGCAGCCAAGATAGGGGTAGATGGGACAGGGCGATCTCCTATAATTCACCCCTCCACTTT
TRBJ1-1	TRBV6-1	TRBD1	once	CASSAPDRRGEAFF	TGTGCCAGCAGTGCCCCGGACAGGAGGGGCGAAGCTTTCTTT
TRBJ1-5	TRBV19	TRBD1	.	CASSIKTGLGNQPQHF	TGTGCCAGTAGTATAAAGACAGGGTTGGGCAATCAGCCCCAGCATTTT
TRBJ1-5	TRBV10-3	TRBD1	.	CAISEYRGGDQPQHF	TGTGCCATCAGTGAGTACAGGGGTGGGGATCAGCCCCAGCATTTT
TRBJ2-1	TRBV28	.	.	CASRTIYNEQFF	TGTGCCTCTCGGACAATCTACAATGAGCAGTTCTTC
TRBJ2-1	TRBV19	.	.	CASSIGGYNEQFF	TGTGCCAGTAGTATAGGGGGGTACAATGAGCAGTTCTTC
TRBJ2-1	TRBV29-1	TRBD2	.	CSVEGLAGGYNEQFF	TGCAGCGTTGAAGGTCTAGCGGGGGGTTACAATGAGCAGTTCTTC
TRBJ1-5	TRBV2	.	.	CASSEGRGRTSNQPQHF	TGTGCCAGCAGTGAAGGCCGAGGTAGAACGTCCAATCAGCCCCAGCATTTT
TRBJ1-5	TRBV28	TRBD1	.	CASSSGTVLQPQHF	TGTGCCAGCAGCAGTGGGACAGTACTTCAGCCCCAGCATTTT
TRBJ1-6	TRBV19	.	.	CASKEQGISYNSPLHF	TGTGCCAGTAAAGAACAGGGAATCTCTTATAATTCACCCCTCCACTTT
TRBJ1-1	TRBV4-3	TRBD1	.	CASSQTGTGNTEAFF	TGCGCCAGCAGCCAAACCGGGACAGGTAACACTGAAGCTTTCTTT
TRBJ2-3	TRBV29-1	TRBD2	.	CSVNGGGTDTQYF	TGCAGCGTTAACGGGGGGGGCACAGATACGCAGTATTTT
TRBJ1-2	TRBV6-6	.	.	CASSYSPRGINYTF	TGTGCCAGCAGTTACTCCCCGAGGGGAATTAACTACACCTTC
TRBJ1-1	TRBV5-1	.	.	CASSFTGLNTEAFF	TGCGCCAGCAGCTTTACCGGTTTGAACACTGAAGCTTTCTTT
TRBJ1-1	TRBV19	TRBD1	.	CASSIVGQGAPEAFF	TGTGCCAGTAGTATAGTGGGACAGGGGGCTCCGGAGGCTTTCTTT
TRBJ2-7	TRBV5-1	TRBD2	.	CASSAPGLAVYEQYF	TGCGCCAGCAGCGCGCCGGGACTAGCGGTCTACGAGCAGTACTTC
TRBJ2-4	TRBV18	TRBD2	.	CASSPTSGTKNIQYF	TGTGCCAGCTCCCCTACTAGCGGAACCAAAAACATTCAGTACTTC
TRBJ1-2	TRBV30	.	.	CAWKRRGPFYGYTF	TGTGCCTGGAAGAGGAGGGGCCCGTTCTATGGCTACACCTTC
TRBJ1-1	TRBV5-4	.	.	CASSLAPTPNTEAFF	TGTGCCAGCAGCTTGGCCCCGACACCGAACACTGAAGCTTTCTTT
TRBJ2-1	TRBV4-2	.	.	CASSQEDRVYNEQFF	TGTGCCAGCAGCCAAGAGGACCGGGTCTACAATGAGCAGTTCTTC
TRBJ1-2	TRBV10-3	TRBD1	once	CAISDPGGNYGYTF	TGTGCCATCAGTGACCCAGGGGGTAACTATGGCTACACCTTC
TRBJ1-3	TRBV27	TRBD1	.	CASSPYRDSGNTIYF	TGTGCCAGCAGTCCCTACCGGGACAGTGGAAACACCATATATTTT
TRBJ2-7	TRBV30	TRBD2	.	CAWGPGGARYEQYF	TGTGCCTGGGGACCGGGAGGGGCGAGATACGAGCAGTACTTC
TRBJ1-1	TRBV19	.	.	CASRNGGGPGTEAFF	TGTGCCAGTAGGAACGGTGGGGGGCCGGGGACTGAAGCTTTCTTT